What follows are 17 T cell receptor beta chains derived from one specimen sequenced in a study of regulatory T cells in long-lasting Graves disease. Time point denoted: newly diagnosed GD, antithyroid drugs for less than 3 months. The TCR library was made from RNA extracted from PBMCs. Arm-PCR of CDR3 regions with iRepertoire HTBI primers generated TCR beta libraries. TCRdb itself ran the multiplex PCR reads through MiXCR, one entry per CDR3 protein. The sample yields 350,000 to 450,000 distinct CDR3 sequences, approximately 16% seen once. These data were likewise used in another study, on T cells in Graves' hyperthyroidism and ophthalmopathy.

Sequenced here: peripheral blood mononuclear cells (PBMCs), sampled at new diagnosis, from a patient treated with antithyroid drugs. These receptor sequences come from a man in his forties with Graves disease.

There are many counts of this clonotype. V gene TRBV6-1 combines with J gene TRBJ1-1, with TRBD1 matching over 9 bases. This CDR3 has 16 amino acids. Trimming took 3 bases from V and 2 from J; bases not matched to a gene: 7. From germline, CDR1 is MNHNS and CDR2 SASEGT. In DNA form, the CDR3 reads TGTGCCAGCAGTGACCCGAGGACAGGGGCCAACACTGAAGCTTTCTTT. Amino acid sequence: CASSDPRTGANTEAFF.

This clonotype was detected ten times or more. The chain carries TRBV20-1 and TRBJ1-1; TRBD1 matches at 8 bases. This CDR3 is built from 13 residues. Germline values: CDR1 DFQATT, CDR2 SNEGSKA (reference sequence). J was trimmed by 5 bases and V by 3 bases; bases with no gene match: 5. The CDR3 coding sequence is TGCAGTGCTAGGGGACAGGTCGAGACTGAAGCTTTCTTT. Amino acids: CSARGQVETEAFF.

This clonotype was detected only a few times. The rearrangement links TRBV7-2 to TRBJ2-3, with TRBD2 identical over 7 bases. The V gene's germline CDR1 is SGHTA and CDR2 FQGNSA. The CDR3 contains 17 residues. J gave up 0 bases and V 2 bases, and 8 bases lay outside the gene matches. CDR3 sequence: CASSLRLAGYSTDTQYF. The CDR3 coding sequence is TGTGCCAGCAGCTTAAGACTAGCAGGGTATAGCACAGATACGCAGTATTTT.

The V gene is TRBV6-1, the J gene TRBJ1-5; 10 nucleotides agree with TRBD1. The CDR3 extends over 15 amino acids. V shed 4 bases, J shed 9 bases, and the junction held 9 bases outside the gene matches. Per germline, CDR1 MNHNS and CDR2 SASEGT. CDR3 nucleotides: TGTGCCAGCAGTGTCGGGGGACAGGGGCTTTTGCCCCAGCATTTT. This translates into CASSVGGQGLLPQHF.

The genes are TRBV6-2 or TRBV6-3 and TRBJ1-2, with 11 positions matching TRBD1. V shed 0 bases, J shed 5 bases, and the junction held 26 bases outside the gene matches. The CDR3 loop spans 23 amino acids. Germline CDR1 MNHEY, CDR2 SVGEGT. The CDR3 reads CASSYSTGRTGGSNNQLDYGYTF. The CDR3 region has the DNA TGTGCCAGCAGTTACTCCACCGGTCGGACAGGGGGCTCCAATAACCAACTCGATTATGGCTACACCTTC.

This clonotype was picked up many times. This chain links TRBV15 with TRBJ1-1, with D perhaps matching TRBD1 (5 bases). This CDR3 is built from 14 residues. In germline, CDR1 is LNHNV, CDR2 YYDKDF (reference sequence). Trimming shortened V by 5 bases and J by 7 bases, and 17 bases separated the two germline ends. For the CDR3, the DNA is TGTGCCACCAGCTCCAGCCCGGGACCGAATGAAGCTTTCTTT. This translates into CATSSSPGPNEAFF.

At least ten counts were recorded for this clonotype. The rearrangement uses TRBV20-1 and TRBJ1-1, with TRBD1 identical over 9 bases. Trimming removed 4 bases from V and 3 bases from J; junction bases left unmatched: 0. This CDR3 region has 12 residues. Per germline, CDR1 DFQATT and CDR2 SNEGSKA (reference sequence). This CDR3 reads CSANRGHTEAFF. In nucleotides, the CDR3 is TGCAGTGCTAACAGGGGGCACACTGAAGCTTTCTTT.

The chain recombines TRBV10-3 with TRBJ2-5; unclear D gene. This CDR3 has 15 residues. The V and J ends lost 2 bases and 4 bases respectively, with 14 bases between them. Germline V gene lookup returns CDR1 ENHRY and CDR2 SYGVKD. This CDR3 is CAISEVMDRRETQYF. CDR3 DNA sequence: TGTGCCATCAGTGAGGTAATGGACCGTCGAGAGACCCAGTACTTC.

This clonotype was detected ten times or more. The chain links TRBV7-2 to TRBJ2-3; 10 positions match TRBD2. Germline lookup yields CDR1 SGHTA and CDR2 FQGNSA. J gave up 0 bases and V 2 bases, and 8 bases lay outside the gene matches. This CDR3 has 18 amino acids. The DNA of the CDR3 is TGTGCCAGCAGCTTAACTAGCGGGGAGGCCCCCAGCACAGATACGCAGTATTTT. This sequence encodes CASSLTSGEAPSTDTQYF.

This clonotype appeared many times. The chain recombines TRBV12-3 or TRBV12-4 with TRBJ1-2, with 7 positions matching TRBD1. The trim removed 4 bases at V and 0 bases at J, leaving 2 bases unmatched. This CDR3 region has 14 residues. The CDR3 spells CASSSGQANYGYTF. CDR3 coding DNA: TGTGCCAGCAGTTCCGGACAGGCTAACTATGGCTACACCTTC.

This clonotype has ten or more counts. The V and J genes are TRBV28 and TRBJ2-7; 11 bases map to TRBD1. The V and J ends lost 8 bases and 4 bases, in that order; junction bases with no gene match: 10. Germline V CDR1 and CDR2: MDHEN, SYDVKM. The CDR3 spans 15 residues. CDR3 protein: CASSSPGQGGYEQYF. The CDR3 bases are TGTGCCAGCTCATCACCGGGACAGGGGGGATACGAGCAGTACTTC.

This chain links TRBV10-3 with TRBJ2-7, with 8 bases that match TRBD1. Germline V gene sequence: CDR1 ENHRY, CDR2 SYGVKD. V shed 7 bases and J 3 bases; nucleotides not matched to a gene: 5. CDR3 length equals 13 residues. CDR3: CAITSGQGYEQYF. CDR3 bases: TGTGCCATCACCTCTGGACAGGGCTACGAGCAGTACTTC.

At least ten counts were recorded for this clonotype. The J gene is TRBJ2-7, the V gene TRBV11-2; D remains ambiguous. Deletions cut 3 bases from V and 5 bases from J, with 11 bases between. The CDR3 has 13 residues. The germline V gene encodes CDR1 SGHAT and CDR2 FQNNGV. This chain's CDR3 is CASSFQLGNEQYF. CDR3 DNA sequence: TGTGCCAGCAGCTTTCAGCTTGGGAACGAGCAGTACTTC.

V gene TRBV5-4 combines with J gene TRBJ1-1, with D perhaps TRBD1 (5 bases). Trimming removed 2 bases at V and 3 bases at J, with 14 bases between. CDR3 length: 15 residues. Germline V gene sequence: CDR1 SGHNT, CDR2 YYREEE (reference sequence). The CDR3 nucleotides are TGTGCCAGCAGCTTACGACTAGCGGGGCACACTGAAGCTTTCTTT. Translation gives CASSLRLAGHTEAFF.

This clonotype was observed a few times. The rearrangement joins TRBV19 to TRBJ1-1, with 7 bases lining up with TRBD1. The CDR3 covers 15 residues. V lost 5 bases and J lost 4; bases outside the gene matches: 10. The germline gives CDR1 LNHDA, CDR2 SQIVND (reference sequence). The CDR3 nucleotides are TGTGCCAGTAGTTTCGACAGGGCGGGGTTCACTGAAGCTTTCTTT. Translating it yields CASSFDRAGFTEAFF.

The gene calls are TRBV28 and TRBJ2-7, with TRBD1 matching over 8 bases. J gave up 5 bases and V 5 bases, and 11 bases lay outside the gene matches. From germline, CDR1 is MDHEN and CDR2 SYDVKM. The CDR3 totals 15 residues. CDR3 in amino acids: CASSPRTGFLHEQYF. CDR3 DNA sequence: TGTGCCAGCAGTCCCAGGACAGGGTTTCTCCACGAGCAGTACTTC.

This clonotype was detected ten times or more. The genes are TRBV10-3 and TRBJ2-1; 9 nucleotides agree with TRBD1. This CDR3 comprises 14 residues. V shed 6 bases and J 12 bases; nucleotides not matched to a gene: 12. Germline-derived CDR1 and CDR2 are ENHRY and SYGVKD. CDR3 nucleotide sequence: TGTGCCATCAGCCCGGGACAGGGAGACAGGGGGCAGTTCTTC. Translating it yields CAISPGQGDRGQFF.